This T cell receptor (beta chain) emerged from a study of T cells after yellow fever vaccination. Study at large: SMART-Seq v4 Ultra Low Input prepared libraries from low-cell fractions. General study points: Overall, a small share of clonotypes was seen in both CD4 and CD8 compartments. Abundant clonotypes from the bulk population could get into FACS-sorted repertoires as contaminants. Post-booster repertoires again held most primary-vaccination clones (roughly 95% CD4, about 90% CD8).

The V and J ends lost 4 bases and 5 bases respectively, with 15 bases between them. Germline CDR1 and CDR2: SGHRS and YFSETQ. The CDR3 consists of 15 residues. One entry per CDR3 protein, called by TCRdb with MiXCR from the 5' RACE reads. This table has about 580,000 distinct CDR3 sequences, around 16% appearing once. Turning to this clonotype: Its target is unknown.

This receptor was taken from a man aged 18 to 29 who received the YFV17D yellow fever vaccine. V is TRBV5-1 and J is TRBJ2-2, with D possibly TRBD2 on 6 matching bases. The input for sequencing was PBMCs, taken more than 4 days after the first yellow fever vaccination. The CDR3 nucleotides read TGCGCCAGCAGCCGGGGACTGAGCGATACCGGGGAGCTGTTTTTT. As protein: CASSRGLSDTGELFF.